This T cell receptor (beta chain) was recorded in a study of OX40 agonist ivuxolimab in advanced cancers. Background for the entire study: Ivuxolimab, which targeted the costimulatory receptor OX40 (CD134), was an agonistic, fully human IgG2 monoclonal antibody. Intravenous ivuxolimab was administered to patients every 2 weeks at six dose levels: 0.01, 0.1, 0.3, 1.5, 3 and 10 mg/kg. Of the roughly 52 dose-escalation patients, hepatocellular carcinoma was present in about 19, melanoma in approximately 15, renal cell carcinoma in 9 and head and neck cancer in 9. A male proportion of under 85% and a mean age of 60 years, ranging from roughly 23 to 79, were recorded for the dose-escalation cohort. Prior anti-PD-1, anti-PD-L1 or anti-CTLA-4 therapy was permitted, and about two fifths of dose-escalation patients had received checkpoint inhibitors. Three dose-escalation patients achieved partial responses, one with hepatocellular carcinoma and two with cutaneous melanoma. The point of sequencing TCRbeta in the periphery was to test whether ivuxolimab changed TCR sequence diversity and drove clonal T-cell expansion. The paper describes the monotherapy dose-escalation part (N ≈ 49 patients) of the phase I trial of ivuxolimab.

Genomic DNA was isolated from the sorted cells so that the TCRbeta CDR3 region could be sequenced. The immunoSEQ Assay was used for sequencing of TCRbeta CDR3 regions. TCRdb took over this immuneACCESS table, retaining in-frame rearrangements with V and J assigned. Such tables are incomplete; in checked studies, under half of the missing clones stem from an unresolved V gene, and the remainder is unexplained. The sample table holds tens of thousands of clones, of which approximately 92% were seen once. The top ten clones comprise approximately 6.5% of the sample. Of note for this clone: Its target antigen remains unknown. It has no much larger one-base neighbor in the sample; base qualities were not kept.

Based on the germline V gene (reference sequence), the CDR1 and CDR2 sequences are SEHNR and FQNEAQ. Trimming removed 0 bases from V and 2 bases from J, leaving 17 bases between the germline ends. There are 18 amino acids in the CDR3, from cysteine to phenylalanine inclusive. Of all the DNA, just the CDR3 is kept, 54 bases in frame from base 1. The trial excluded patients who had a history of autoimmune disease or who were on systemic immunosuppression. In every dose cohort, peripheral blood was drawn for TCR sequencing at baseline, cycle 4 day 1, and cycle 7 day 1. Samples were obtained from an open-label, multicenter, first-in-human phase I dose-escalation trial of ivuxolimab. Adults with locally advanced or metastatic melanoma, renal cell, hepatocellular, or head and neck squamous cell carcinoma were enrolled in the trial. Before TCR sequencing, CD4+ T cells and CD8+ T cells from peripheral blood were sorted into separate populations.

What the study reported, not specific to this receptor: The antigen specificity of the peripheral T cells that underwent clonal expansion was not determined. After ivuxolimab, CD8+ T cells had more expanded clones than CD4+ T cells on average. Low levels of normalized T-cell clonal expansion were also seen in some patients who did not respond. Partial responders in the 0.1-3.0 mg/kg groups had among the lowest normalized peripheral clonal expansion, especially among CD8+ T cells. At doses of 0.1 to 3.0 mg/kg, clonal expansion of both CD4+ and CD8+ T cells in blood was seen between baseline and week 6.

The clonotype comes from an adult with an advanced solid tumor such as melanoma, head and neck, liver or kidney cancer. This material consisted of CD4+ or CD8+ T cells sorted from blood, taken in a trial of the OX40 agonist ivuxolimab. The V and J genes are TRBV7-9 and TRBJ2-4; 6 matching bases give a weak D call of TRBD1. The DNA sequence follows: TGTGCCAGCAGCTTAGCGCGAGGGGGAGCACTACCCAAAAACATTCAGTACTTC. It encodes CASSLARGGALPKNIQYF.